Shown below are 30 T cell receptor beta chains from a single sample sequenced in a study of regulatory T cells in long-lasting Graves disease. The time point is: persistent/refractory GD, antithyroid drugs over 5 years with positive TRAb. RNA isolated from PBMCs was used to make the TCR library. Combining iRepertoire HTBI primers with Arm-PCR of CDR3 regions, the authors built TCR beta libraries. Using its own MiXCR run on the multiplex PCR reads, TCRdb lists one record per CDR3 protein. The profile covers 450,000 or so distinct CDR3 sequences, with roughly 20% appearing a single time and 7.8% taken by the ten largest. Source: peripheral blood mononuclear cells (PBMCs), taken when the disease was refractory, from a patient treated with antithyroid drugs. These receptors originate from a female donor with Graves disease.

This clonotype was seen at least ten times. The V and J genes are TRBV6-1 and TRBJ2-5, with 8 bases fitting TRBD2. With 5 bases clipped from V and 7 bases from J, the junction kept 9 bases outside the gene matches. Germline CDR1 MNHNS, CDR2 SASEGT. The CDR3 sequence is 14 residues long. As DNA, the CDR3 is TGTGCCAGCAGTAACCCAGGGACTAGAGCGACCCAGTACTTC. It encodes CASSNPGTRATQYF.

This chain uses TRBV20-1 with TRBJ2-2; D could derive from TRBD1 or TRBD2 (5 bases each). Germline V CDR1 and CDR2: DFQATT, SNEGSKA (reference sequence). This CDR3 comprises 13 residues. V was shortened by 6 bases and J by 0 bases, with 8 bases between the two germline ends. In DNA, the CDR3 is TGCAGTGCGACGGGACCGAACACCGGGGAGCTGTTTTTT. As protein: CSATGPNTGELFF.

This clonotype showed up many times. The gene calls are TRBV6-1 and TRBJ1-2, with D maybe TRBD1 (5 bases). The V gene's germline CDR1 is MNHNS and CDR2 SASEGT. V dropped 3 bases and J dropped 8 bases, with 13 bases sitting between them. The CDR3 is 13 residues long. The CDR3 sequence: CASSDRAPDGYTF. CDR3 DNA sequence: TGTGCCAGCAGTGACAGGGCTCCGGACGGCTACACCTTC.

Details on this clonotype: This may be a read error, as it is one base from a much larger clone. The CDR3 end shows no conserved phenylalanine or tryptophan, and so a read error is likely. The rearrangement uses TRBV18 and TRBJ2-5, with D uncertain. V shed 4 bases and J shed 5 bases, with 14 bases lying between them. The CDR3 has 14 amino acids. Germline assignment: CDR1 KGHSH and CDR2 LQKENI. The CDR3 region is CASSRRRVVETQYS. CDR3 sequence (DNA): TGTGCCAGCTCACGTCGGCGAGTCGTGGAGACCCAGTACTCC.

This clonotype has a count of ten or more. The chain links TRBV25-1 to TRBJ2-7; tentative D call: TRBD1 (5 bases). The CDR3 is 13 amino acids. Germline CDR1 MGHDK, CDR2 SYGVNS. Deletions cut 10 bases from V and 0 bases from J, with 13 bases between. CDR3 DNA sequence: TGTGCCACGGAAGGGGAAAACTCCTACGAGCAGTACTTC. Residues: CATEGENSYEQYF.

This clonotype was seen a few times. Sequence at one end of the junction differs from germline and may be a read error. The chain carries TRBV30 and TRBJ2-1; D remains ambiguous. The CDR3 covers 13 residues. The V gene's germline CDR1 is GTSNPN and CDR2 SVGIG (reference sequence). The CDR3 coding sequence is TGTGCCTCGAGTGAGGAGTCGTACAATGAGCAGTTCTTC. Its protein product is CASSEESYNEQFF.

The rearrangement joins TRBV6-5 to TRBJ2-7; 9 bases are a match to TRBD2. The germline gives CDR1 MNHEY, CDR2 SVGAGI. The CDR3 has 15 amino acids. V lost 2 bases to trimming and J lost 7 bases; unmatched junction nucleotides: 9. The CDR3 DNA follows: TGTGCCAGCAGTTACCCTTATAGCGGGAGAGGTGAGCAGTACTTC. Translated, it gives CASSYPYSGRGEQYF.

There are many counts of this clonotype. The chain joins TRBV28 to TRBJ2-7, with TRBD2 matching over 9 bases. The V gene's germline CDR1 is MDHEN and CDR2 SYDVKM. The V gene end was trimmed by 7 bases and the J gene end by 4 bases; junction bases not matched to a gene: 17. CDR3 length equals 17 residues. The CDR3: CASTLQREARFPYEQYF. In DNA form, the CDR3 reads TGTGCCAGCACCCTCCAGCGGGAGGCCCGTTTTCCGTACGAGCAGTACTTC.

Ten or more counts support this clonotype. In DNA, the CDR3 is TGTGCCAGCAGTTGGAACGCCGAGCAGTACTTC. The encoded protein is CASSWNAEQYF. The genes are TRBV28 and TRBJ2-7; D gene unclear. The CDR3 is made up of 11 amino acids. Germline CDR1 is MDHEN and CDR2 is SYDVKM. Trimming left V 4 bases short and J 6 bases short, with 7 bases between.

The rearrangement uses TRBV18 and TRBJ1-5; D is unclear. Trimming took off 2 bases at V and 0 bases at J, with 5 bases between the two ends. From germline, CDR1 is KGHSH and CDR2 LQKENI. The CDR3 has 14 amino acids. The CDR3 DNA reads TGTGCCAGCTCACCAGGGTTTAGCAATCAGCCCCAGCATTTT. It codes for CASSPGFSNQPQHF.

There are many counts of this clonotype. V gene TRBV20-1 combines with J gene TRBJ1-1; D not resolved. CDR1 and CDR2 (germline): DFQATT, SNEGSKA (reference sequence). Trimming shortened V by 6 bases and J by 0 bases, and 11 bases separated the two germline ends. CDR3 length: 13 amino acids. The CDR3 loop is CSATSPMNTEAFF. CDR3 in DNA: TGCAGTGCCACATCCCCCATGAACACTGAAGCTTTCTTT.

The CDR3 region has the DNA TGTGCCTGGAGTGTACACGGGGGGCGAATTAACGAGCAGTACTTC. It is translated as CAWSVHGGRINEQYF. The chain joins TRBV30 to TRBJ2-7, with D possibly matching TRBD2 (7 bases). Per germline, CDR1 GTSNPN and CDR2 SVGIG (reference sequence). The CDR3 length is 15 residues. V was shortened by 0 bases and J by 5 bases, with 17 bases between the two germline ends.

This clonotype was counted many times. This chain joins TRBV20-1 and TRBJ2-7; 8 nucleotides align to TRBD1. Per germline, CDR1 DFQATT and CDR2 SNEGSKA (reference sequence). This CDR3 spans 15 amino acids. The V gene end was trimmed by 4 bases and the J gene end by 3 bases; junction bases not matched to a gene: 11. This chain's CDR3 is CSANGQGPLIYEQYF. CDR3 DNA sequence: TGCAGTGCTAATGGACAGGGCCCCCTAATCTACGAGCAGTACTTC.

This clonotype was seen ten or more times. In DNA, the CDR3 is TGTGCCAGCACTCATCACGGACAGGGTCTTAACGAGCAGTACTTC. It encodes CASTHHGQGLNEQYF. This sequence joins TRBV6-1 and TRBJ2-7, with 8 bases lining up with TRBD1. V was clipped by 7 bases and J by 5 bases; unmatched bases: 13. Germline V gene sequence: CDR1 MNHNS, CDR2 SASEGT. The CDR3 totals 15 residues.

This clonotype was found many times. CDR3 DNA: TGTGCCAGCAGGCCCATACCGGGGGCTCTCTACGAGCAGTACTTC. Translation gives CASRPIPGALYEQYF. V usage is TRBV27 and J usage is TRBJ2-7, with D possibly called TRBD1 or TRBD2 (6 bases each). The germline CDR1 and CDR2 sequences are MNHEY and SMNVEV (reference sequence). This CDR3 spans 15 amino acids. The V and J ends lost 6 bases and 3 bases respectively, with 18 bases between them.

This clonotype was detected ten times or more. The CDR3 DNA follows: TGTGCCAGCAGTTTAGCGCTGACTAGCATTCCCGAGCAGTACTTC. Encoded protein: CASSLALTSIPEQYF. The rearrangement links TRBV27 to TRBJ2-7; 7 bases are a match to TRBD2. The V segment lost 2 bases and the J segment 6 bases; nucleotides outside the gene matches: 10. The CDR3 runs 15 residues. Germline CDR1 reads MNHEY; CDR2 reads SMNVEV (reference sequence).

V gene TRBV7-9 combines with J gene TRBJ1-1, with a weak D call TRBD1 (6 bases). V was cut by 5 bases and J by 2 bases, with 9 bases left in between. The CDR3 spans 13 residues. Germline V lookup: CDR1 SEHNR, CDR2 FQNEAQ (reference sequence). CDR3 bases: TGTGCCAGCAGCGAGGGGGATAACACTGAAGCTTTCTTT. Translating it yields CASSEGDNTEAFF.

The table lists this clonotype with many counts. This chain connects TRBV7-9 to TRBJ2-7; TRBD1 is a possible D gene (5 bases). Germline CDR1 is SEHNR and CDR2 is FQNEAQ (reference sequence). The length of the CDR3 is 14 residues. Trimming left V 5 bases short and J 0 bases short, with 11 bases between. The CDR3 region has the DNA TGTGCCAGCAGCGACAGTTCCTTCTCCTACGAGCAGTACTTC. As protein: CASSDSSFSYEQYF.

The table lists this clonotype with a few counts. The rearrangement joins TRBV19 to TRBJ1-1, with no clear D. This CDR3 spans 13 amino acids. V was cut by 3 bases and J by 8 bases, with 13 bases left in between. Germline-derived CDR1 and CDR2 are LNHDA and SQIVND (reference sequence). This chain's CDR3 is CASSMVSGSEAFF. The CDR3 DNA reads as TGTGCCAGTAGTATGGTCTCCGGCAGCGAAGCTTTCTTT.

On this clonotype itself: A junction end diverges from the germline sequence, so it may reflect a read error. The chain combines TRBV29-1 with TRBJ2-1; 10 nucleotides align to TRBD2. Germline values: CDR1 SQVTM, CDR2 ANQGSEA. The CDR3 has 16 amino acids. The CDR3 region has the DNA TGCAGCGTTGCAGGCATCCTAGCGGGAGTCTACAATGGGCAGTTCTTC. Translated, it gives CSVAGILAGVYNGQFF.

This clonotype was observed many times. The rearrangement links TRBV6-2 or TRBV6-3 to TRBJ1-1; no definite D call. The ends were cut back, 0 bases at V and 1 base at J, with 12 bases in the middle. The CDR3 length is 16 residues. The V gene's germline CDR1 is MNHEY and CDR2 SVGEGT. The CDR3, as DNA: TGTGCCAGCAGTTACTCGTACTACAGTCCGAACACTGAAGCTTTCTTT. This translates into CASSYSYYSPNTEAFF.

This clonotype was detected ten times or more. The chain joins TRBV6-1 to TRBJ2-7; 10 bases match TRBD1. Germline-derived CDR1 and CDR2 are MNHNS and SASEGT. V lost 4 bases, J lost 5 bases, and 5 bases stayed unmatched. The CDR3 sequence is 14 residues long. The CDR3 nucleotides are TGTGCCAGCAGTGGGACAGGGGGTTTGGACGAGCAGTACTTC. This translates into CASSGTGGLDEQYF.

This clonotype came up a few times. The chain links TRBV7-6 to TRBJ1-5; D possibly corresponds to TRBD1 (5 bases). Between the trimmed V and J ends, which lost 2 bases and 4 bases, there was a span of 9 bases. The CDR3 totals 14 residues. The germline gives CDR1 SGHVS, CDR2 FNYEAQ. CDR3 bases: TGTGCCAGCAGCTTATTGGGGGTTAATCAGCCCCAGCATTTT. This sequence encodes CASSLLGVNQPQHF.

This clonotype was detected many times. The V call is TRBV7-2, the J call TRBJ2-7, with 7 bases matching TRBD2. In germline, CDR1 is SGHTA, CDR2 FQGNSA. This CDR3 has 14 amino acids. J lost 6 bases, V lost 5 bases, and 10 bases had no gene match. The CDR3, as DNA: TGTGCCAGCAGCACCGGGACTACCTATGGCGAGCAGTACTTC. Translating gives CASSTGTTYGEQYF.

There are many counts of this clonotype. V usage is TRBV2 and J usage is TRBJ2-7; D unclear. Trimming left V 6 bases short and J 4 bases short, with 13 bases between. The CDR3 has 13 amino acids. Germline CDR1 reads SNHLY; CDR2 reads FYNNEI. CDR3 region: CASRRLYRYEQYF. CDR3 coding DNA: TGTGCCAGCAGGAGACTTTACCGGTACGAGCAGTACTTC.

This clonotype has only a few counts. The CDR3 spells CASSQDTASYEQYF. CDR3 DNA sequence: TGCGCCAGCAGCCAAGATACAGCTTCCTACGAGCAGTACTTC. The V gene is TRBV4-1, the J gene TRBJ2-7; D remains unclear. The length of the CDR3 is 14 residues. The V gene's germline CDR1 is MGHRA and CDR2 YSYEKL. With 0 bases removed from V and 1 base from J, the gap between germline ends came to 7 bases.

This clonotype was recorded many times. The CDR3 DNA reads TGTGCCAGCAGCTCCCGCGCGGCCTACGAGCAGTACTTC. Translated: CASSSRAAYEQYF. The V gene is TRBV7-9, the J gene TRBJ2-7, with D unresolved. The CDR3 consists of 13 residues. The V gene's germline CDR1 is SEHNR and CDR2 FQNEAQ (reference sequence). V lost 4 bases and J lost 2, with 9 bases in between.

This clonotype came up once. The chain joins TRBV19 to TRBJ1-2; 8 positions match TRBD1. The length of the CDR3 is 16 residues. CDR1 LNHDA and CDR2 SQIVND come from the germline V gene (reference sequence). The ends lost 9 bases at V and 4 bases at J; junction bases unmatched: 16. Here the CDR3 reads CASTPGQVLQSYGYTF. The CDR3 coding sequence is TGTGCCAGCACACCGGGACAGGTCCTCCAGTCCTATGGCTACACCTTC.

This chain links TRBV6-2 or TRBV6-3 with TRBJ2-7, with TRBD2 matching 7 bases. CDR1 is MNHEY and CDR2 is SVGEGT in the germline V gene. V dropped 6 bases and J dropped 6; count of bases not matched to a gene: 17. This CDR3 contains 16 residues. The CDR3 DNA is TGTGCCAGCAGAACTATAGCGGCGGGAGTTTCGTCCGAGCAGTACTTC. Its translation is CASRTIAAGVSSEQYF.

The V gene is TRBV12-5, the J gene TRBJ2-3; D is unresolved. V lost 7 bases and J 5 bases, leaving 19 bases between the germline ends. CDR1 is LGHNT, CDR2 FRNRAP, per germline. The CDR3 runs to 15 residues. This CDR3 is CASARPGQWEDTQYF. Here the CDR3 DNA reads TGTGCTAGTGCGCGACCGGGCCAGTGGGAAGATACGCAGTATTTT.